This T cell receptor beta chain was retrieved from a study of multiple sclerosis patients with progressive multifocal leukoencephalopathy (dated by TCRdb to the late 2010s). Concerning the study at large: Peripheral T and B cells were examined in MS patients who went on to develop PML (4 under natalizumab, 1 after alemtuzumab) as well as in treated patients who did not. A couple of patients on natalizumab who later developed PML were tracked over time from before therapy, through 6 and 12 months, up to PML onset. The goal was to find JC virus-specific or public T-cell expansions that arose at the time of PML onset. On the study overall, not on this receptor specifically: When PML developed, no shared TRBV or TRBJ gene usage and no preferred TRBV-TRBJ pairings were found. TRB clones with frequency above 0.5% were observed only in PML patients, but the clones expanded at PML onset were found to be already present before and during natalizumab therapy. Lower normalized Shannon entropy suggested less diverse TRB repertoires in most PML patients, whereas the natalizumab-treated controls showed values near 1. Analysis was limited to peripheral blood, even though cerebrospinal fluid or brain lymphocytes might be more informative for natalizumab-associated PML. Given the small, descriptive cohort, it remained unclear whether the study findings reflect JC virus infection or general immunocompromise.

Unmatched junction bases come to 3, with V trimmed by 4 bases and J by 2 bases. The CDR3, from cysteine to phenylalanine, totals 16 residues. Only the CDR3 DNA stays, 48 bases, in frame from base 1. According to the germline V gene (reference sequence), CDR1 reads SGHNT and CDR2 reads YYREEE. Of note for this clone: The target of this receptor is not known. There are no base qualities to consult, and no much larger clone falls within one base.

What this sample's time point label stands for: around 13 months of natalizumab therapy. The sample's treatment or condition label, in plain terms: on natalizumab therapy at sampling. The controls were about five MS patients treated with natalizumab who did not develop PML and who were sampled longitudinally. Interferon beta had previously been received by all listed patients, and all PML patients were female. Blood samples at T1 and T2 were obtained at 6 and 12 months of natalizumab therapy, respectively. Isolation of peripheral blood mononuclear cells was performed by Ficoll-Hypaque density gradient centrifugation. TRB CDR3 regions were amplified from genomic DNA with the immunoSEQ two-step multiplex PCR at survey-level depth. Each PCR was spiked with synthetic inline TR CDR3 controls spanning all V-J pairings to estimate template counts and remove amplification bias. Reads were processed so that amplification and sequencing bias were reduced, and quantification was performed against synthetic TR CDR3 analogs. In the authors' own workflow: Raw data were processed in ImmunoSEQ Analyzer, with out-of-frame sequences and CDR3s containing stop codons removed, and gene names were assigned according to IMGT nomenclature. Normalized Shannon entropy, defined as 1 minus Pielou's evenness, served as the summary measure of repertoire diversity. TRB sequences were considered identical only when V gene, J gene and CDR3 were shared. Public PML clonotypes were CDR3s found in two or more PML-onset samples but not found earlier, in controls, or in public databases. Skylign with the observed count method was used to analyze CDR3 amino acid composition at each position. TCRdb carries this immuneACCESS record with in-frame sequences only. Its versions omit some clonotypes, under half of them owing to an unresolved V gene in the studies checked, with the rest unexplained. V, J and clone size are those of that table, while D and trimming were read from the DNA. Across this sample there are some 27,000 clones, with roughly 89% seen only once. Of the sample, approximately 1.3% falls within the top ten clones.

Sequencing used PBMCs, obtained from a patient treated with natalizumab. The rearranged segments are TRBV5-4 and TRBJ1-4; 12 bases in the middle match TRBD1. The sequence came from a human donor with multiple sclerosis. CDR3 reads: CASSRDRGRTNEKLFF. The nucleotide sequence is TGTGCCAGCAGCCGGGACAGGGGGCGGACTAATGAAAAACTGTTTTTT.